These T cell receptor beta chains were read from a single sample in a study of cytomegalovirus exposure and HLA in healthy donors. The assay was immunoSEQ multiplex PCR, and TCRdb's table has in-frame clones only and misses some. The sample table includes some 70,000 clones. The sequencing sample was made of PBMCs. The receptors stem from a female donor in good health and CMV-seropositive. CDR3s include the opening cysteine and the closing phenylalanine or tryptophan. D genes are given only for firm matches.

v_gene	d_gene	j_gene	CDR3aa
TRBV13	TRBD2	TRBJ2-7	CASSLGWTSSVEQYF
TRBV4-3	TRBD2	TRBJ2-1	CASSRASGSMGNEQFF
TRBV7-9	TRBD1	TRBJ1-5	CASSSATGNQPQHF
TRBV5-1	.	.	CASSSGYEQYF
TRBV7-7	TRBD1	TRBJ1-1	CASSLTGADTEAFF
TRBV30	TRBD2	TRBJ2-5	CAWSVAGAVQTQYF
TRBV7-2	.	TRBJ1-6	CASSLVGRRESPLHF
TRBV7-6	.	TRBJ2-7	CASSLALQDSYEQYF
TRBV11-2	TRBD1	TRBJ2-5	CASSLAGGKETQYF
TRBV30	TRBD1	TRBJ2-7	CALDMRQGHYEQYF
TRBV7-9	TRBD1	.	CASSLITTGGSYEQYF
TRBV7-9	TRBD2	TRBJ2-1	CASSLGGIGSGSGEQFF
TRBV6-5	.	TRBJ1-5	CASSSRQGPNQPQHF
TRBV18	.	TRBJ2-5	CASSQQGFLLGQETQYF
TRBV6-1	TRBD1	TRBJ2-1	CASSRQGYEQFF
TRBV5-1	.	TRBJ1-4	CASSAAGTNEKLFF
TRBV7-3	.	TRBJ1-5	CASSRGANQPQHF
TRBV5-6	TRBD1	TRBJ2-1	CASSLRTGVGRNEQFF
TRBV11-2	.	TRBJ2-7	CASSFAPREQYF
TRBV7-2	TRBD1	TRBJ2-1	CASSRGGTASYNEQFF
TRBV9	TRBD2	TRBJ2-7	CASSPGGSGRTYEQYF
TRBV12-5	.	TRBJ2-7	CASGPDVGAPYEQYF
TRBV28	.	TRBJ1-2	CASSVVPPGREYGYTF
TRBV29-1	TRBD1	TRBJ1-2	CSVGARQGGHGYTF
TRBV5-8	.	TRBJ1-1	CASSLLNRNTEAFF
TRBV9	.	TRBJ1-4	CASSVGGASNEKLFF
TRBV7-9	.	TRBJ2-1	CASSIDRTSDEQFF
TRBV7-2	TRBD1	TRBJ2-7	CASSKSTDRAEQYF
TRBV7-2	.	TRBJ1-2	CASSLTGEYGYTF
TRBV5-1	TRBD1	TRBJ1-2	CASSHPGGGYTF
TRBV18	.	TRBJ1-2	CASSPDTSYGYTF
TRBV4-1	.	TRBJ1-6	CASSQDEGGLSPLHF
TRBV23-1	TRBD1	TRBJ2-7	CASSHGTGISYEQYF
TRBV6-5	.	TRBJ1-3	CASSRTPEGNTIYF
TRBV7-3	.	TRBJ2-1	CASSLTTVSYNEQFF
TRBV7-9	TRBD1	TRBJ2-2	CASSLGQLGDTGELFF
TRBV4-2	TRBD2	TRBJ2-3	CASSQPPGGVASTDTQYF
TRBV9	.	TRBJ1-1	CASSQLQGNTEAFF
TRBV4-3	TRBD2	TRBJ2-1	CASSQLAGPSVEQFF
TRBV29-1	TRBD2	TRBJ2-7	CSVAGGDGLAGGPGEQYF
TRBV28	.	TRBJ1-5	CATYSQMDQPQHF
TRBV2	.	TRBJ2-2	CASRDGRHTGELFF
TRBV7-2	.	TRBJ1-2	CASSKDRTVTNYGYTF
TRBV10-3	.	TRBJ1-1	CAISGRGRGTEAFF